This T cell receptor beta chain was documented in a study of T cells after posttransplantation cyclophosphamide. The CDR3 consists of 14 residues. V was pared by 1 base and J by 7 bases, with 11 bases between. CDR1 and CDR2 from the germline V gene are SGHAT and FQDESV (reference sequence). Findings of the study overall: TRB clonality was highly associated with recipient CMV seropositivity and reactivation.

This clone is termed hyperexpanded (1% or more). Its antigen is not identified. Treatment was busulfan-fludarabine conditioning, a marrow graft, and cyclophosphamide on days +3 and +4. The table came from immunoSEQ multiplex PCR; TCRdb's copy has only in-frame clones and leaves some out. The sample holds approximately 3,000 clones, and no clone turns up only once. The sequence was collected from a female patient aged 60 to 70 who received an allogeneic stem cell transplant from a related donor and was CMV-positive. These T cells may partly come from the graft donor. Material: PBMCs, obtained after allogeneic stem cell transplant with posttransplant cyclophosphamide. The V call is TRBV11-1, the J call TRBJ2-1, with D perhaps TRBD2 (6 bases). The DNA of the CDR3 is TGTGCCAGCAGCTTAGAGCGGGCAGGGAATGAGCAGTTCTTC. It encodes CASSLERAGNEQFF.